This paragraph reports one T cell receptor (beta chain). Its antigen remains unknown. Measured with immunoSEQ multiplex PCR; TCRdb has only the in-frame clones, and not every one. Among 70,000 to 100,000 clones listed, 75% to 90% were seen once. The data belong to a study of OX40 agonist ivuxolimab in advanced cancers. Study-level points and caveats: Which antigen the expanded peripheral T cells recognized is unknown.

This CDR3 comprises 19 residues. The germline V gene has CDR1 MNHEY and CDR2 SMNVEV (reference sequence). The ends lost 6 bases at V and 2 bases at J; junction bases unmatched: 17. The specimen was CD4+ or CD8+ T cells sorted from blood, collected in a trial of the OX40 agonist ivuxolimab. This TCR came from an adult with an advanced solid tumor such as melanoma, head and neck, liver or kidney cancer. V usage is TRBV27 and J usage is TRBJ1-1; 11 bases are shared with TRBD1. The DNA of the CDR3 is TGTGCCAGCAGATACCTTCTACCGGGACAGGGGGGCAAAAACACTGAAGCTTTCTTT. Amino acids: CASRYLLPGQGGKNTEAFF.